The 30 T cell receptor beta chains given below trace back to one sample, sequenced in a study of blood T cells in healthy people across ages. The authors ran a second PCR of about 7 to 11 cycles using a sample-barcoded 5' primer and a J-beta primer mix. Each CDR3 protein is one row after TCRdb ran MiXCR on the 5' RACE reads. The sample lists more than 800,000 distinct CDR3 sequences; around 43% were seen once. The sequencing input was blood. The receptors were sampled from a woman aged 60 to 75 in good health.

This clonotype came up a few times. The rearrangement uses TRBV20-1 and TRBJ2-5; possibly TRBD2 for D (7 bases). The V end lost 3 bases, the J end lost 5 bases, and 13 bases lay between the germline ends. This CDR3 spans 13 amino acids. From germline, CDR1 is DFQATT and CDR2 SNEGSKA (reference sequence). CDR3 residues: CSASDWGGETQYF. The CDR3 region has the DNA TGCAGTGCTAGCGATTGGGGGGGCGAGACCCAGTACTTC.

Note on this clonotype: One end of the junction does not line up with germline, which may come from a read error. The chain uses TRBV28 and TRBJ1-2, with D perhaps matching TRBD1 (6 bases). The CDR3 runs to 13 residues. Germline loops: CDR1 MDHEN, CDR2 SYDVKM. In nucleotides, the CDR3 is TGTGCCGGCAGTTTATTGGGGGCGCTGGGCTACACCTTC. Protein sequence: CAGSLLGALGYTF.

The chain uses TRBV5-1 and TRBJ2-1, with 7 bases aligning to TRBD2. There are 16 residues in the CDR3. The junction had 9 bases not matched to a gene; V was cut back by 4 bases and J by 2 bases. From germline, CDR1 is SGHRS and CDR2 YFSETQ. The CDR3 DNA reads as TGCGCCAGCAGCACGGGAGCGGGAAGGACCTACAATGAGCAGTTCTTC. Translating gives CASSTGAGRTYNEQFF.

The chain links TRBV29-1 to TRBJ2-1, with 8 positions matching TRBD2. The J call may be incorrect, as the DNA end agrees better with TRBJ2-7. This CDR3 has 15 residues. The germline V gene encodes CDR1 SQVTM and CDR2 ANQGSEA. CDR3 coding DNA: TGCAGCGTTGAAGGGGTAGCGGGATCCTACAATGAGCAGTACTTC. This translates into CSVEGVAGSYNEQYF.

The chain combines TRBV7-8 with TRBJ1-5, with D perhaps TRBD1 (6 bases). V was trimmed by 0 bases and J by 2 bases, leaving 11 bases between them. The CDR3 runs 16 residues. Germline CDR1 and CDR2: SGHVS and FQNEAQ. CDR3 sequence reads: CASSLAGGAGNQPQHF. CDR3 DNA sequence: TGTGCCAGCAGCTTAGCCGGGGGGGCCGGCAATCAGCCCCAGCATTTT.

A few counts support this clonotype. The genes are TRBV6-2 or TRBV6-3 and TRBJ2-7; D gene uncertain. The V gene's germline CDR1 is MNHEY and CDR2 SVGEGT. This CDR3 comprises 15 residues. The V and J ends lost 0 bases and 2 bases respectively, with 11 bases between them. The CDR3 region has the DNA TGTGCCAGCAGTTACTCGAACGGAAGTCCCTACGAGCAGTACTTC. This encodes CASSYSNGSPYEQYF.

The chain uses TRBV4-2 and TRBJ2-2; 9 bases agree with TRBD1. Germline V gives CDR1 LGHNA, CDR2 YNFKEQ. This CDR3 is 16 amino acids long. V shed 4 bases and J 5 bases; nucleotides not matched to a gene: 8. As DNA, the CDR3 is TGTGCCAGCAGCCCAGGACAGGGGATCGGGACCGGGGAGCTGTTTTTT. Protein: CASSPGQGIGTGELFF.

CDR3: CASSPGLAWSTQYF. The CDR3 bases are TGTGCCAGCAGCCCGGGACTAGCGTGGAGTACGCAGTATTTT. The chain recombines TRBV11-2 with TRBJ2-3; 10 bases are shared with TRBD2. Germline trimming cut 5 bases from V and 8 bases from J; bases unmatched to any gene: 7. Germline V lookup: CDR1 SGHAT, CDR2 FQNNGV. This CDR3 comprises 14 residues.

This clonotype occurred a few times. The chain joins TRBV6-6 to TRBJ2-6; D remains unclear. CDR1 is MNHNY and CDR2 is SVGAGI in the germline V gene (reference sequence). The germline V and J ends were trimmed by 6 bases and 7 bases, with 4 bases remaining between them. CDR3 length: 11 amino acids. CDR3: CASRRANVLTF. The CDR3, as DNA: TGTGCCAGCAGACGCGCCAACGTCCTGACTTTC.

This chain links TRBV20-1 with TRBJ2-7; a weak D match, TRBD2 (7 bases). Trimming stripped 4 bases from V and 2 bases from J, with 15 bases between. CDR3 length: 14 residues. Germline values: CDR1 DFQATT, CDR2 SNEGSKA (reference sequence). CDR3 sequence reads: CSAIGEGGAYEQYF. The CDR3 region has the DNA TGCAGTGCTATAGGCGAGGGGGGGGCCTACGAGCAGTACTTC.

The chain recombines TRBV3-1 with TRBJ2-5, with no clear D. V lost 10 bases and J 0 bases, leaving 9 bases between the germline ends. Germline V lookup: CDR1 LGHDT, CDR2 YNNKEL (reference sequence). The CDR3 has 12 amino acids. CDR3 sequence (DNA): TGTGCCACTTCCGTACACCAAGAGACCCAGTACTTC. Translating gives CATSVHQETQYF.

The CDR3 DNA is TGCGCCAGCAGCGATGCGGGACTAGCGGGAGGAAACAATGAGCAGTTCTTC. It translates to CASSDAGLAGGNNEQFF. The gene calls are TRBV5-1 and TRBJ2-1; 15 bases match TRBD2. This CDR3 region has 17 residues. CDR1 is SGHRS and CDR2 is YFSETQ in the germline V gene. With 4 bases clipped from V and 5 bases from J, the junction kept 7 bases outside the gene matches.

The CDR3 region has the DNA TGCAGCGTTGAAGATGTACTAGTTGGTGAGCAGTACTTC. Its translation is CSVEDVLVGEQYF. The V call is TRBV29-1, the J call TRBJ2-5; weak D call: TRBD2 (5 bases). This CDR3 region has 13 residues. In germline, CDR1 is SQVTM, CDR2 ANQGSEA. Between the trimmed V and J ends, which lost 0 bases and 11 bases, there was a span of 16 bases. The complete variable domain, with remaining parts taken from reference TRBV29-1 and TRBJ2-5, reads SAVISQKPSRDICQRGTSLTIQCQVDSQVTMMFWYRQQPGQSLTLIATANQGSEATYESGFVIDKFPISRPNLTFSTLTVSNMSPEDSSIYLCSVEDVLVGEQYFGPGTRLLVL.

This rearrangement joins TRBV29-1 to TRBJ2-1; 8 bases map to TRBD1. Germline V gene lookup returns CDR1 SQVTM and CDR2 ANQGSEA. The CDR3 is made up of 15 amino acids. Trimming cost V 7 bases and J 4 bases; bases outside gene matches: 12. The CDR3 DNA sequence: TGCAGCGCGACCCCCTCCAGGGGGCTATACAATGAGCAGTTCTTC. It encodes CSATPSRGLYNEQFF.

This clonotype was detected only a few times. This CDR3 is CASSRTVNEQFF. Here the CDR3 DNA reads TGTGCCAGCAGCCGGACGGTTAATGAGCAGTTCTTC. This rearrangement joins TRBV7-9 to TRBJ2-1; no definite D call. This CDR3 has 12 residues. CDR1 SEHNR and CDR2 FQNEAQ come from the germline V gene (reference sequence). Trimming took off 5 bases at V and 7 bases at J, with 9 bases between the two ends.

This clonotype turned up a few times. For the CDR3, the DNA is TGTGCCAGCAGCTTGACAGGGAGAGTCTACGAGCAGTACTTC. Protein: CASSLTGRVYEQYF. The chain uses TRBV11-2 and TRBJ2-7, with 7 bases that match TRBD1. This CDR3 comprises 14 residues. V lost 3 bases to trimming and J lost 3 bases; unmatched junction nucleotides: 5. Germline CDR1 SGHAT, CDR2 FQNNGV. Based on the CDR3 plus reference TRBV11-2 and TRBJ2-7, the full variable domain is EAGVAQSPRYKIIEKRQSVAFWCNPISGHATLYWYQQILGQGPKLLIQFQNNGVVDDSQLPKDRFSAERLKGVDSTLKIQPAKLEDSAVYLCASSLTGRVYEQYFGPGTRLTVT.

The genes are TRBV5-1 and TRBJ1-2; TRBD1 agrees at 11 bases. V was clipped by 2 bases and J by 2 bases; unmatched bases: 11. The CDR3 spans 18 residues. Germline-derived CDR1 and CDR2 are SGHRS and YFSETQ. CDR3 sequence (DNA): TGCGCCAGCAGCTTTAGCTGGACAGGGGGCGCGGGAAACTATGGCTACACCTTC. This encodes CASSFSWTGGAGNYGYTF.

The CDR3 sequence is CASSSTGLLGNEQFF. As DNA, the CDR3 is TGCGCCAGCAGTTCCACTGGGCTATTGGGCAATGAGCAGTTCTTC. The V call is TRBV10-2, the J call TRBJ2-1, with D unclear. V was shortened by 5 bases and J by 6 bases, with 17 bases between the two germline ends. The CDR3 length is 15 residues. Germline CDR1 and CDR2: WSHSY and SAAADI.

A note on this clonotype: Here the CDR3 omits its conserved ending phenylalanine or tryptophan, so a read error is the likely source. It is unclear where the CDR3 begins or ends on the DNA, so no DNA is shown, and the CDR3 is as TCRdb lists it. The V gene is TRBV3-1, the J gene TRBJ2-7; the table's D call TRBD2 went unverified against the DNA. Including both end residues, the CDR3 is 9 amino acids long. Germline V gives CDR1 LGHDT, CDR2 YNNKEL (reference sequence). Here the CDR3 reads CASIPTRTS.

This clonotype has a handful of counts. The chain joins TRBV7-6 to TRBJ2-6, with D perhaps TRBD1 (6 bases). The CDR3 length is 16 residues. From germline, CDR1 is SGHVS and CDR2 FNYEAQ. The germline V and J ends were trimmed by 2 bases and 4 bases, with 12 bases remaining between them. The CDR3 sequence: CASSLREGHGANVLTF. DNA for the CDR3: TGTGCCAGCAGCTTAAGAGAGGGACACGGGGCCAACGTCCTGACTTTC.

This clonotype was seen only a few times. The chain combines TRBV12-5 with TRBJ2-4, with 10 positions matching TRBD2. CDR3 size: 15 residues. Germline V lookup: CDR1 LGHNT, CDR2 FRNRAP. The V and J ends lost 1 base and 7 bases, in that order; junction bases with no gene match: 4. CDR3 region: CASGLEAGGQNIQYF. The CDR3 bases are TGTGCTAGTGGTTTGGAAGCGGGAGGGCAGAACATTCAGTACTTC. The complete variable domain, with remaining parts taken from reference TRBV12-5 and TRBJ2-4, reads DARVTQTPRHKVTEMGQEVTMRCQPILGHNTVFWYRQTMMQGLELLAYFRNRAPLDDSGMPKDRFSAEMPDATLATLKIQPSEPRDSAVYFCASGLEAGGQNIQYFGAGTRLSVL.

This clonotype was seen ten or more times. The chain uses TRBV29-1 and TRBJ2-7; D is undetermined. Trimming left V 2 bases short and J 0 bases short, with 8 bases between. The V gene's germline CDR1 is SQVTM and CDR2 ANQGSEA. The CDR3 is 13 residues long. DNA for the CDR3: TGCAGCGTTGAACTAGGTGGCTCCTACGAGCAGTACTTC. This sequence encodes CSVELGGSYEQYF.

This clonotype turned up a few times. This chain joins TRBV29-1 and TRBJ2-7; possible D gene TRBD1, 5 bases. Germline V gives CDR1 SQVTM, CDR2 ANQGSEA. The CDR3 is 14 amino acids. Trimming pared 5 bases from V and 6 bases from J, leaving 20 bases between. The CDR3 DNA sequence: TGCAGCGTTTCGGGTTCTAGGGGCTTTGGCGAGCAGTACTTC. Translation: CSVSGSRGFGEQYF.

This clonotype occurred a few times. V is TRBV7-9 and J is TRBJ1-2; D remains unclear. Germline CDR1 and CDR2: SEHNR and FQNEAQ (reference sequence). The CDR3 totals 11 residues. Deletions cut 1 base from V and 10 bases from J, with 7 bases between. This CDR3 reads CASSLGGYYTF. The DNA of the CDR3 is TGTGCCAGCAGCTTAGGGGGTTACTACACCTTC.

The genes are TRBV20-1 and TRBJ1-5, with TRBD1 matching over 10 bases. CDR1 and CDR2 from the germline V gene are DFQATT and SNEGSKA (reference sequence). The CDR3 spans 15 residues. J was trimmed by 7 bases and V by 1 base; bases with no gene match: 7. The CDR3 loop is CSARGTGGGEQPQHF. The CDR3 DNA follows: TGCAGTGCTAGAGGGACAGGGGGAGGGGAACAGCCCCAGCATTTT.

Here the CDR3 reads CASRPTENGNIQYF. DNA for the CDR3: TGTGCCAGCAGACCCACAGAGAACGGAAACATTCAGTACTTC. This sequence joins TRBV6-5 and TRBJ2-4; no firm D call. The germline V and J ends were trimmed by 6 bases and 6 bases, with 15 bases remaining between them. The CDR3 spans 14 residues. Germline V lookup: CDR1 MNHEY, CDR2 SVGAGI.

The genes are TRBV7-8 and TRBJ2-2; a weak D match, TRBD2 (5 bases). Trimming cost V 6 bases and J 8 bases, with 22 bases left between them. Germline assignment: CDR1 SGHVS and CDR2 FQNEAQ. The length of the CDR3 is 16 residues. This chain's CDR3 is CASSVFRAEASGELFF. In DNA, the CDR3 is TGTGCCAGCAGTGTTTTTCGGGCGGAGGCATCAGGGGAGCTGTTTTTT.

Concerning this clonotype itself: One junction end disagrees with the germline gene, perhaps due to a read error. This sequence joins TRBV7-2 and TRBJ2-1, with 7 bases lining up with TRBD2. Germline assignment: CDR1 SGHTA and CDR2 FQGNSA. The CDR3 runs 17 residues. CDR3 sequence: CASSSSGGLIVANGQFF. The CDR3 DNA sequence: TGTGCCAGCAGCTCCAGTGGGGGACTAATCGTTGCCAATGGGCAGTTCTTC. The full variable domain, rest sourced from reference TRBV7-2 and TRBJ2-1, is GAGVSQSPSNKVTEKGKDVELRCDPISGHTALYWYRQSLGQGLEFLIYFQGNSAPDKSGLPSDRFSAERTGGSVSTLTIQRTQQEDSAVYLCASSSSGGLIVANGQFFGPGTRLTVL.

This clonotype was seen only a few times. The chain employs TRBV11-2 and TRBJ2-6, with D maybe TRBD1 (6 bases). Looked up from germline, CDR1 is SGHAT and CDR2 is FQNNGV. This CDR3 comprises 14 residues. V dropped 7 bases and J dropped 2 bases, with 9 bases sitting between them. In DNA, the CDR3 is TGTGCCAGCACCACAGGGACTGGGGCCAACGTCCTGACTTTC. Residues: CASTTGTGANVLTF.

V and J are TRBV7-7 and TRBJ2-1; D is possibly TRBD2 (6 bases). Deletions cut 5 bases from V and 6 bases from J, with 14 bases between. The CDR3 sequence is 14 residues long. Germline V lookup: CDR1 SSHAT, CDR2 FNYEAQ (reference sequence). CDR3 region: CASSGTGAPNEQFF. The CDR3 coding sequence is TGTGCCAGCAGCGGAACGGGAGCCCCCAATGAGCAGTTCTTC.